Following are 21 T cell receptor beta chains from one sample sequenced in a study of Ad26.COV2.S vaccination and SARS-CoV-2 variants. Indicated treatment: some 19 received Ad26.COV2.S at low or high dose, single or two shots; about five received placebo; per-sample allocation not given. Collection of samples fell on day 63 after the first vaccine or placebo injection. Produced via immunoSEQ multiplex PCR; TCRdb's table is partial and in-frame only. The profile shows about 440,000 clones, less than 95% of them singletons. Sequencing was performed on peripheral blood, taken in a trial of Ad26.COV2.S vaccine versus placebo. These receptors were taken from a person aged 18-60 years who received the Ad26.COV2.S COVID-19 vaccine or a placebo.

The chain joins TRBV6-5 to TRBJ1-2, with D unclear. The V end lost 0 bases, the J end lost 1 base, and 0 bases lay between the germline ends. CDR1 and CDR2 (germline): MNHEY, SVGAGI. There are 12 residues in the CDR3. CDR3 sequence reads: CASSYSNYGYTF. The CDR3 coding sequence is TGTGCCAGCAGTTACTCTAACTATGGCTACACCTTC.

This sequence joins TRBV7-9 and TRBJ1-4; D ambiguous. In germline, CDR1 is SEHNR, CDR2 FQNEAQ (reference sequence). This CDR3 has 13 residues. Trimming took off 5 bases at V and 10 bases at J, with 14 bases between the two ends. CDR3 residues: CASSLLTAPKLFF. The CDR3 nucleotides read TGTGCCAGCAGCCTCCTGACGGCTCCAAAACTGTTTTTT.

The chain is built from TRBV5-1 and TRBJ2-2; TRBD1 is a possible D gene (6 bases). The CDR3 sequence is 14 residues long. V lost 7 bases and J 3 bases, leaving 13 bases between the germline ends. The germline CDR1 and CDR2 sequences are SGHRS and YFSETQ. The CDR3 sequence is CASGGSLDTGELFF. The CDR3 nucleotides are TGCGCCAGCGGGGGCAGTTTGGACACCGGGGAGCTGTTTTTT.

The J gene is TRBJ2-7, the V gene TRBV28; D is unclear. This CDR3 has 11 amino acids. Trimming took off 11 bases at V and 2 bases at J, with 10 bases between the two ends. Germline V CDR1 and CDR2: MDHEN, SYDVKM. The CDR3 protein is CAAGWTYEQYF. CDR3 DNA sequence: TGTGCCGCCGGTTGGACCTACGAGCAGTACTTC.

The chain employs TRBV11-2 and TRBJ2-5; possibly TRBD1 for D (5 bases). Germline V gene sequence: CDR1 SGHAT, CDR2 FQNNGV. The ends were cut back, 2 bases at V and 5 bases at J, with 15 bases in the middle. CDR3 length equals 15 residues. The chain's CDR3 is CASSLTRTPRETQYF. CDR3 in DNA: TGTGCCAGCAGCTTAACCCGGACACCGAGGGAGACCCAGTACTTC.

The chain is built from TRBV5-6 and TRBJ2-3, with D unresolved. Germline CDR1 and CDR2: SGHDT and YYEEEE. Trimming shortened V by 5 bases and J by 5 bases, and 15 bases separated the two germline ends. The CDR3 loop spans 14 amino acids. The CDR3 protein is CASRSNRVEDTQYF. The CDR3 bases are TGTGCCAGCAGAAGTAATCGGGTGGAAGATACGCAGTATTTT.

This chain connects TRBV5-1 to TRBJ2-2; D not resolved. Germline values: CDR1 SGHRS, CDR2 YFSETQ. The ends were cut back, 6 bases at V and 1 base at J, with 1 base in the middle. This CDR3 has 11 amino acids. The CDR3 sequence is CASMNTGELFF. DNA of the CDR3: TGCGCCAGCATGAACACCGGGGAGCTGTTTTTT.

The chain joins TRBV25-1 to TRBJ2-3; the match to TRBD1 covers 7 bases. After removal of 8 bases from V and 4 bases from J, the junction contained 9 bases not matched to a gene. Germline values: CDR1 MGHDK, CDR2 SYGVNS. This CDR3 is built from 14 residues. In nucleotides, the CDR3 is TGTGCCAGCCCCTTCAGGGGGAGCCCAGATACGCAGTATTTT. It codes for CASPFRGSPDTQYF.

The chain uses TRBV11-1 and TRBJ2-1; D not certain. Trimming removed 5 bases from V and 9 bases from J, with 14 bases in between. This CDR3 region has 13 residues. Germline V gene data show CDR1 as SGHAT and CDR2 as FQDESV (reference sequence). CDR3 nucleotide sequence: TGTGCCAGCAGCCCTCGTAAGTGGATTGAGCAGTTCTTC. Encoded protein: CASSPRKWIEQFF.

The chain is built from TRBV7-8 and TRBJ2-1; TRBD2 matches 10 bases. The germline gives CDR1 SGHVS, CDR2 FQNEAQ. This CDR3 is built from 16 residues. J lost 8 bases, V lost 5 bases, and 12 bases had no gene match. CDR3 in DNA: TGTGCCAGCAGCCGACTCCTAGCGGGAGCTAGGGATGAGCAGTTCTTC. This sequence encodes CASSRLLAGARDEQFF.

This clone appeared a few times. The gene calls are TRBV27 and TRBJ2-1; 15 positions match TRBD2. The V gene's germline CDR1 is MNHEY and CDR2 SMNVEV (reference sequence). V dropped 5 bases and J dropped 4; count of bases not matched to a gene: 3. The CDR3 covers 16 residues. The CDR3 protein is CASSTGTSGGYNEQFF. The CDR3 DNA reads as TGTGCCAGCAGTACCGGGACTAGCGGGGGGTACAATGAGCAGTTCTTC.

The J gene is TRBJ1-2, the V gene TRBV7-3, with 7 bases identical to TRBD1. V lost 3 bases to trimming and J lost 0 bases; unmatched junction nucleotides: 4. Germline lookup yields CDR1 SGHTA and CDR2 FQGTGA. This CDR3 has 15 amino acids. The CDR3 coding sequence is TGTGCCAGCAGCTTGGGGACAGATACTAACTATGGCTACACCTTC. It encodes CASSLGTDTNYGYTF.

The chain couples TRBV7-6 to TRBJ2-1, with D perhaps TRBD1 or TRBD2 (5 bases each). Deletions cut 7 bases from V and 1 base from J, with 20 bases between. The CDR3 sequence is 17 residues long. Germline assignment: CDR1 SGHVS and CDR2 FNYEAQ. CDR3: CASTGTGPGTSYNEQFF. As DNA, the CDR3 is TGTGCCAGCACGGGGACCGGTCCGGGGACGTCCTACAATGAGCAGTTCTTC.

This clone was observed a single time. The gene calls are TRBV3-1 (or the pseudogene TRBV3-2) and TRBJ2-7; maybe TRBD1 (5 bases). The CDR3 totals 14 residues. The germline CDR1 and CDR2 sequences are LGHDT and YNNKEL (reference sequence). The germline V and J ends were trimmed by 4 bases and 3 bases, with 13 bases remaining between them. The CDR3 DNA reads TGTGCCAGCAGCCCAGGGTTGGGGTTCTACGAGCAGTACTTC. It codes for CASSPGLGFYEQYF.

In this sample, this clone turned up once. The chain employs TRBV5-6 and TRBJ2-6; D unresolved. Germline CDR1 and CDR2: SGHDT and YYEEEE. The CDR3 runs 16 residues. V gave up 1 base and J gave up 2 bases, with 10 bases separating them. The CDR3 bases are TGTGCCAGCAGCTTGATGGGTAGACCTGGGGCCAACGTCCTGACTTTC. Encoded protein: CASSLMGRPGANVLTF.

V and J are TRBV5-1 and TRBJ2-7; possible D gene TRBD1, 5 bases. The CDR3 length is 14 residues. The V gene lost 0 bases and the J gene lost 5 bases, with 12 bases spanning the gap. CDR1 and CDR2 (germline): SGHRS, YFSETQ. The CDR3: CASSLAWGQNEQYF. The CDR3 DNA is TGCGCCAGCAGCTTGGCCTGGGGCCAAAACGAGCAGTACTTC.

V usage is TRBV5-1 and J usage is TRBJ2-5; tentatively, D is TRBD2 (6 bases). V dropped 4 bases and J dropped 4 bases, with 20 bases sitting between them. CDR1 and CDR2 (germline): SGHRS, YFSETQ. The CDR3 is 16 residues long. The CDR3 reads CASSLPRGDGGETQYF. CDR3 in DNA: TGCGCCAGCAGCCTCCCCCGCGGGGACGGGGGAGAGACCCAGTACTTC.

The CDR3 here is CASSRDRGPEQYF. The CDR3 nucleotides read TGCGCCAGCAGCCGCGACAGGGGGCCCGAGCAGTACTTC. The chain combines TRBV5-1 with TRBJ2-7, with 10 bases aligning to TRBD1. V shed 4 bases, J shed 6 bases, and the junction held 4 bases outside the gene matches. The CDR3 runs to 13 residues. Germline V CDR1 and CDR2: SGHRS, YFSETQ.

J is TRBJ2-7 and V is TRBV5-1; the match to TRBD2 covers 8 bases. The V gene's germline CDR1 is SGHRS and CDR2 YFSETQ. Trimming removed 3 bases from V and 0 bases from J; junction bases left unmatched: 5. This CDR3 region has 15 residues. CDR3 protein: CASSSTSGFSYEQYF. DNA for the CDR3: TGCGCCAGCAGCTCAACTAGCGGCTTCTCCTACGAGCAGTACTTC.

V gene TRBV29-1 combines with J gene TRBJ2-2, with 9 bases matching TRBD1. CDR3 length equals 13 residues. Trimming took 6 bases from V and 5 from J; bases not matched to a gene: 4. CDR1 is SQVTM and CDR2 is ANQGSEA in the germline V gene. The CDR3 DNA reads as TGCAGCGTACCGGGACAGGGTACCGGGGAGCTGTTTTTT. It yields the protein CSVPGQGTGELFF.

The chain is built from TRBV6-6 and TRBJ1-6; 8 positions agree with TRBD1. V trimming: 5 bases; J trimming: 9 bases; junction bases outside the gene matches: 6. The CDR3 spans 14 residues. Germline CDR1 is MNHNY and CDR2 is SVGAGI (reference sequence). CDR3 sequence reads: CASSGTGGTSPLHF. In DNA form, the CDR3 reads TGTGCCAGCAGTGGGACAGGAGGGACTTCACCCCTCCACTTT.